This T cell receptor beta chain originates from a study of follicular helper T cells after annual influenza vaccination. Regarding this clone: The antigen is undetermined.

The method was immunoSEQ multiplex PCR; TCRdb's version includes in-frame clones alone and lacks a portion of them. This table holds around 3,000 clones, roughly 80% found once. Germline CDR1 and CDR2: SGHTA and FQGNSA. This CDR3 contains 14 residues. V trimming: 5 bases; J trimming: 2 bases; junction bases outside the gene matches: 5. The time point is: 2014-2015 season, 7 days after vaccination. Community-dwelling subjects without influenza vaccination in the prior 6 months were enrolled. Overall study findings and caveats: Day 7 ICOS+CD38+ clones later appeared mostly in ICOS-CD38- cTfh.

V usage is TRBV7-2 and J usage is TRBJ2-7, with 8 bases matching TRBD1. Material: CXCR5+ CD38- circulating T follicular helper cells from blood, obtained 7 days after influenza vaccination. Documented subset: circulating Tfh, non-naive CD4+CXCR5+PD-1+ (ICOS+CD38+ or ICOS-CD38-). This sequence was found in an adult who received the influenza vaccine. CDR3 amino acids: CASSQATGAYEQYF. DNA for the CDR3: TGTGCCAGCAGCCAAGCGACAGGGGCCTACGAGCAGTACTTC.